This T cell receptor (beta chain) comes out of a study of CD8+CD57+ T cells in acquired aplastic anemia. As for the study in general: Sorted cells (CD4+ and CD8+) yielded DNA amounts that averaged about 3.1 ug. Study-wide results and limits: It was found that twenty-nine CD8+ CDR3 sequences were shared between patients and controls.

Genomic DNA provided the template from which TCR beta VDJ and CDR3 profiles were obtained. TCRdb ran MiXCR on the reads and lists one entry per CDR3 protein. The profile covers 150,000 to 200,000 distinct CDR3 sequences, with approximately 43% appearing a single time and under 1.2% taken by the ten largest. CDR1 and CDR2 (germline): SGHRS, YFSETQ. Trimming removed 7 bases from V and 2 bases from J, with 20 bases in between. This CDR3 region has 16 residues. In this sample, this clonotype turned up many times. Its antigen remains unidentified. The gene calls are TRBV5-1 and TRBJ2-3; either TRBD1 or TRBD2 may fit D (6 bases each). The sequenced material came from sorted CD4+, CD8+, or CD8+CD57+ T cells (not recorded which) from PBMCs. This clonotype was obtained from a human donor in good health. CDR3 protein: CASAPGSGAVTDTQYF. In nucleotides, the CDR3 is TGCGCCAGCGCTCCAGGATCGGGGGCCGTCACAGATACGCAGTATTTT.